These 28 T cell receptor beta chains share one sample of origin, sequenced in a study of blood T cell repertoires in COVID-19. This table comes from immunoSEQ multiplex PCR, and its TCRdb copy is limited to in-frame clones, with some not included. The table records 150,000 or so clones, around 84% of them present only once. Sequencing used peripheral blood. The source is a woman older than 75 with acute or convalescent COVID-19.

V gene TRBV3-1 (or the pseudogene TRBV3-2) combines with J gene TRBJ2-2, with D unresolved. Germline V lookup: CDR1 LGHDT, CDR2 YNNKEL (reference sequence). V shed 1 base and J shed 6 bases, with 6 bases lying between them. This CDR3 contains 13 residues. The CDR3 bases are TGTGCCAGCAGCCAAGTTGAGTCCGGGGAGCTGTTTTTT. Translated, it gives CASSQVESGELFF.

The chain is built from TRBV7-9 and TRBJ1-4, with TRBD1 matching over 9 bases. Losses at the gene ends were 3 bases for V and 8 bases for J; bases not matched to a gene: 7. CDR1 and CDR2 from the germline V gene are SEHNR and FQNEAQ (reference sequence). The CDR3 loop spans 15 amino acids. The DNA for the CDR3 is TGTGCCAGCAGCTTCCCGGGACAGGGCTTCGAAAAACTGTTTTTT. Encoded protein: CASSFPGQGFEKLFF.

The V call is TRBV14, the J call TRBJ1-2, with a tentative D call TRBD1 (6 bases). Germline V gives CDR1 SGHDN, CDR2 FVKESK. V was shortened by 2 bases and J by 11 bases, with 15 bases between the two germline ends. There are 13 residues in the CDR3. The CDR3, as DNA: TGTGCCAGCAGCCAACCGGACAGTCTGAGTTACACCTTC. It translates to CASSQPDSLSYTF.

The chain uses TRBV18 and TRBJ1-2; TRBD1 might be the D (5 bases). Germline loops: CDR1 KGHSH, CDR2 LQKENI. Trimming stripped 3 bases from V and 4 bases from J, with 12 bases between. The CDR3 sequence is 14 residues long. CDR3 DNA sequence: TGTGCCAGCTCACCGCCCGGAGACAGCTATGGCTACACCTTC. Its translation: CASSPPGDSYGYTF.

This clone was seen a single time. The J gene is TRBJ2-7, the V gene TRBV6-6, with 12 bases identical to TRBD2. Trimming at V came to 6 bases and at J to 3 bases, leaving 6 bases not matched to a gene. Germline assignment: CDR1 MNHNY and CDR2 SVGAGI (reference sequence). This CDR3 contains 15 residues. CDR3 DNA sequence: TGTGCCAGCAGACAAACTAGCGGGGGGTTCTACGAGCAGTACTTC. It yields the protein CASRQTSGGFYEQYF.

The chain recombines TRBV4-1 with TRBJ1-1; maybe TRBD1 (6 bases). Germline CDR1 reads MGHRA; CDR2 reads YSYEKL. The CDR3 is made up of 15 amino acids. V lost 0 bases, J lost 6 bases, and 14 bases lay in between. As DNA, the CDR3 is TGCGCCAGCAGCCAAGATGCACAGGGTGGGGCTGAAGCTTTCTTT. Residues: CASSQDAQGGAEAFF.

The V and J genes are TRBV27 and TRBJ2-1; 7 bases are a match to TRBD2. The V gene end was trimmed by 6 bases and the J gene end by 4 bases; junction bases not matched to a gene: 15. The CDR3 is 17 amino acids. CDR1 and CDR2 from the germline V gene are MNHEY and SMNVEV (reference sequence). CDR3 nucleotides: TGTGCCAGCAGACCACGTAGTGCGCGGGAGAAATACAATGAGCAGTTCTTC. This gives the protein CASRPRSAREKYNEQFF.

The genes are TRBV6-5 and TRBJ1-2, with 10 nucleotides matching TRBD1. CDR1 MNHEY and CDR2 SVGAGI come from the germline V gene. The CDR3 spans 14 residues. After removal of 7 bases from V and 2 bases from J, the junction contained 4 bases not matched to a gene. DNA of the CDR3: TGTGCCAGCACAAGACAGGGGGCAAACTATGGCTACACCTTC. It yields the protein CASTRQGANYGYTF.

This clone was counted only a few times. The genes are TRBV5-1 and TRBJ2-3; 7 bases map to TRBD2. The CDR3 runs 13 residues. The germline V gene has CDR1 SGHRS and CDR2 YFSETQ. After removal of 0 bases from V and 8 bases from J, the junction contained 3 bases not matched to a gene. CDR3 in amino acids: CASSLVERGTQYF. The CDR3 region has the DNA TGCGCCAGCAGCTTGGTAGAGCGGGGTACGCAGTATTTT.

This rearrangement joins TRBV28 to TRBJ2-7; 10 bases line up with TRBD1. The J segment lost 1 base and the V segment lost 6 bases, leaving 6 bases of the junction unmatched. The CDR3 sequence is 15 residues long. Germline CDR1 reads MDHEN; CDR2 reads SYDVKM. The chain's CDR3 is CASSRDRGQSYEQYF. Written as DNA, the CDR3 is TGTGCCAGCAGCCGAGACAGGGGGCAATCCTACGAGCAGTACTTC.

The V call is TRBV6-1, the J call TRBJ2-7; D is uncertain. Looked up from germline, CDR1 is MNHNS and CDR2 is SASEGT. The germline V and J ends were trimmed by 2 bases and 1 base, with 6 bases remaining between them. The length of the CDR3 is 13 residues. CDR3 sequence reads: CASSESPSYEQYF. The CDR3 DNA reads as TGTGCCAGCAGTGAATCCCCTTCCTACGAGCAGTACTTC.

J is TRBJ2-7 and V is TRBV18, with TRBD2 identical over 11 bases. V shed 2 bases, J shed 3 bases, and the junction held 6 bases outside the gene matches. This CDR3 spans 16 amino acids. CDR1 KGHSH and CDR2 LQKENI come from the germline V gene. CDR3 residues: CASSPFSGRGNYEQYF. The CDR3 DNA is TGTGCCAGCTCACCATTTAGCGGGAGGGGAAACTACGAGCAGTACTTC. Variable domain in full (rest from reference TRBV18 and TRBJ2-7): NAGVMQNPRHLVRRRGQEARLRCSPMKGHSHVYWYRQLPEEGLKFMVYLQKENIIDESGMPKERFSAEFPKEGPSILRIQQVVRGDSAAYFCASSPFSGRGNYEQYFGPGTRLTVT.

The CDR3 loop is CASSLGDRGGNYGYTF. In DNA form, the CDR3 reads TGTGCCAGCAGCCTAGGGGACAGGGGCGGTAACTATGGCTACACCTTC. The chain combines TRBV5-6 with TRBJ1-2; 10 nucleotides line up with TRBD1. Germline V gene data show CDR1 as SGHDT and CDR2 as YYEEEE. V was clipped by 4 bases and J by 1 base; unmatched bases: 7. This CDR3 comprises 16 residues.

The sample holds a few counts of this clone. The chain carries TRBV7-2 and TRBJ2-1; 8 bases map to TRBD2. J was trimmed by 3 bases and V by 0 bases; bases with no gene match: 10. The length of the CDR3 is 18 residues. Germline V lookup: CDR1 SGHTA, CDR2 FQGNSA. DNA for the CDR3: TGTGCCAGCAGCTTAGCAGCGGGAGCGGGGCAAGGCTACAATGAGCAGTTCTTC. It codes for CASSLAAGAGQGYNEQFF.

This chain uses TRBV19 with TRBJ1-2, with a weak D call TRBD1 (5 bases). Per the germline V gene, CDR1 is LNHDA and CDR2 is SQIVND (reference sequence). V was cut by 6 bases and J by 4 bases, with 6 bases left in between. The CDR3 is 11 residues long. CDR3 sequence reads: CASSQGYGYTF. The CDR3 region has the DNA TGTGCCAGTAGCCAGGGCTATGGCTACACCTTC.

This clone was counted a single time. V and J are TRBV28 and TRBJ2-7; D perhaps matches TRBD1 (5 bases). Germline V CDR1 and CDR2: MDHEN, SYDVKM. The CDR3 is made up of 16 amino acids. V was trimmed by 5 bases and J by 4 bases, leaving 21 bases between them. The CDR3 nucleotides are TGTGCCAGCAGTCCCTCCGAGGCAGGGTCCGTTTACGAGCAGTACTTC. Translating gives CASSPSEAGSVYEQYF.

V is TRBV9 and J is TRBJ2-1; a weak D match, TRBD2 (6 bases). The CDR3 runs to 15 residues. In germline, CDR1 is SGDLS, CDR2 YYNGEE. The V end was cut by 2 bases, the J end by 4 bases, with 13 bases between. The CDR3 region is CASSVLSTSYNEQFF. The DNA for the CDR3 is TGTGCCAGCAGCGTCCTCTCGACTAGTTACAATGAGCAGTTCTTC. The full variable domain, with the rest looked up from reference TRBV9 and TRBJ2-1, is DSGVTQTPKHLITATGQRVTLRCSPRSGDLSVYWYQQSLDQGLQFLIQYYNGEERAKGNILERFSAQQFPDLHSELNLSSLELGDSALYFCASSVLSTSYNEQFFGPGTRLTVL.

The CDR3 nucleotides are TGCGCCAGCAGCCAAGCGGAGCGGAGCACCGGGGAGCTGTTTTTT. The encoded protein is CASSQAERSTGELFF. The chain has TRBV4-1 and TRBJ2-2; TRBD2 is a possible D gene (5 bases). CDR3 size: 15 residues. Germline CDR1 and CDR2: MGHRA and YSYEKL. The V end lost 1 base, the J end lost 4 bases, and 10 bases lay between the germline ends.

The rearrangement joins TRBV6-6 to TRBJ2-2; 9 bases line up with TRBD1. The V segment lost 6 bases and the J segment 1 base; nucleotides outside the gene matches: 6. The length of the CDR3 is 16 residues. Per the germline V gene, CDR1 is MNHNY and CDR2 is SVGAGI (reference sequence). The DNA for the CDR3 is TGTGCCAGCAGGGACCCGGGACAGGGGAACACCGGGGAGCTGTTTTTT. Translated, it gives CASRDPGQGNTGELFF.

This chain links TRBV19 with TRBJ1-1; 7 nucleotides match TRBD1. Germline CDR1 LNHDA, CDR2 SQIVND (reference sequence). V lost 6 bases, J lost 0 bases, and 13 bases stayed unmatched. The CDR3 extends over 17 amino acids. The CDR3 bases are TGTGCCAGTAGGGAAGGCAGGGGGTATCGGCTGAACACTGAAGCTTTCTTT. Amino acids: CASREGRGYRLNTEAFF.

The chain combines TRBV7-2 with TRBJ1-3; possible D gene TRBD1, 5 bases. Germline V gene data show CDR1 as SGHTA and CDR2 as FQGNSA. CDR3 length: 15 residues. V was shortened by 5 bases and J by 1 base, with 12 bases between the two germline ends. The CDR3 is CASSLGHLSGNTIYF. Written as DNA, the CDR3 is TGTGCCAGCAGCCTAGGACACTTGTCTGGAAACACCATATATTTT. Drawing the rest from reference TRBV7-2 and TRBJ1-3, the complete variable domain is GAGVSQSPSNKVTEKGKDVELRCDPISGHTALYWYRQSLGQGLEFLIYFQGNSAPDKSGLPSDRFSAERTGGSVSTLTIQRTQQEDSAVYLCASSLGHLSGNTIYFGEGSWLTVV.

CDR3 protein: CASRTGRTDTQYF. In DNA, the CDR3 is TGTGCCAGCCGGACAGGCCGCACAGATACGCAGTATTTT. The chain recombines TRBV2 with TRBJ2-3; 7 positions match TRBD1. J lost 1 base, V lost 8 bases, and 3 bases had no gene match. Germline assignment: CDR1 SNHLY and CDR2 FYNNEI. The CDR3 spans 13 residues.

For this clone: One junction end does not reproduce the germline sequence, and a read error may be involved. Different DNA sequences within this sample yield the same CDR3. V gene TRBV5-1 combines with J gene TRBJ2-1; no clear D gene. This CDR3 has 16 amino acids. CDR1 is SGHRS, CDR2 YFSETQ, per germline. CDR3 protein: CASSLAGQSSYNEQFF. DNA for the CDR3: TGCGCTAGCAGCTTGGCAGGCCAGAGCTCCTACAATGAGCAGTTCTTC. Combining the CDR3 with reference TRBV5-1 and TRBJ2-1 gives the whole variable domain KAGVTQTPRYLIKTRGQQVTLSCSPISGHRSVSWYQQTPGQGLQFLFEYFSETQRNKGNFPGRFSGRQFSNSRSEMNVSTLELGDSALYLCASSLAGQSSYNEQFFGPGTRLTVL.

The J gene is TRBJ1-2, the V gene TRBV29-1, with a weak D call TRBD1 (6 bases). The V end lost 6 bases, the J end lost 3 bases, and 11 bases lay between the germline ends. CDR1 and CDR2 (germline): SQVTM, ANQGSEA. This CDR3 spans 12 amino acids. The CDR3 DNA sequence: TGCAGCGTCCAGGACAGTGACTATGGCTACACCTTC. It codes for CSVQDSDYGYTF.

The chain combines TRBV5-6 with TRBJ2-1; D is possibly TRBD1 (7 bases). Germline assignment: CDR1 SGHDT and CDR2 YYEEEE. V was clipped by 7 bases and J by 1 base, with 21 bases between them. The CDR3 is made up of 17 amino acids. The CDR3 bases are TGTGCCAGCGGTCAACAGGGGACTCCACCTTCCTACAATGAGCAGTTCTTC. This sequence encodes CASGQQGTPPSYNEQFF.

This sequence joins TRBV19 and TRBJ1-5, with D perhaps matching TRBD1 (5 bases). From germline, CDR1 is LNHDA and CDR2 SQIVND (reference sequence). The V and J ends lost 3 bases and 5 bases respectively, with 14 bases between them. This CDR3 contains 15 residues. This CDR3 is CASSIQGSAHQPQHF. In DNA form, the CDR3 reads TGTGCCAGTAGTATTCAGGGATCTGCTCATCAGCCCCAGCATTTT.

The chain is built from TRBV4-3 and TRBJ1-4, with TRBD1 identical over 8 bases. Germline CDR1 LGHNA, CDR2 YSLEER. V lost 4 bases to trimming and J lost 0 bases; unmatched junction nucleotides: 1. The CDR3 runs 15 residues. This chain's CDR3 is CASSPTGATNEKLFF. The CDR3 DNA is TGCGCCAGCAGCCCGACAGGGGCAACTAATGAAAAACTGTTTTTT.

V is TRBV9 and J is TRBJ2-1, with TRBD2 matching 11 bases. J gave up 0 bases and V 2 bases, and 7 bases lay outside the gene matches. This CDR3 is built from 18 residues. CDR1 and CDR2 (germline): SGDLS, YYNGEE. The CDR3 is CASSVLAGGPSSYNEQFF. In DNA form, the CDR3 reads TGTGCCAGCAGCGTTTTAGCGGGGGGGCCGAGCTCCTACAATGAGCAGTTCTTC. Drawing the rest from reference TRBV9 and TRBJ2-1, the complete variable domain is DSGVTQTPKHLITATGQRVTLRCSPRSGDLSVYWYQQSLDQGLQFLIQYYNGEERAKGNILERFSAQQFPDLHSELNLSSLELGDSALYFCASSVLAGGPSSYNEQFFGPGTRLTVL.